These 27 T cell receptor beta chains share one sample of origin, sequenced in a study of shared clonotypes between healthy human individuals. Data came from immunoSEQ multiplex PCR; TCRdb stores just in-frame clones and leaves some out. There are about 2 million clones in the sample; 95% occur only once, and 0.13% lies in the top ten. The sequenced sample was naive CD4+ T cells sorted from blood. Indicated subset: CD45RA+ positively selected. Receptors originate from a young man in good health.

The rearrangement links TRBV12-5 to TRBJ2-3, with D possibly TRBD2 on 6 matching bases. The ends were cut back, 1 base at V and 8 bases at J, with 16 bases in the middle. Germline CDR1 and CDR2: LGHNT and FRNRAP. CDR3 length: 15 residues. CDR3 nucleotide sequence: TGTGCTAGTGGTTTGGACTGGGACTTGGGGAGTACGCAGTATTTT. Translating it yields CASGLDWDLGSTQYF.

The chain combines TRBV6-1 with TRBJ2-5; TRBD2 agrees at 16 bases. The germline V gene encodes CDR1 MNHNS and CDR2 SASEGT. There are 20 residues in the CDR3. The trim removed 0 bases at V and 5 bases at J, leaving 12 bases unmatched. For the CDR3, the DNA is TGTGCCAGCAGTGAAGCTACCTCGGGACTAGCGGGGGGGTTCTTGGAGACCCAGTACTTC. As protein: CASSEATSGLAGGFLETQYF.

The V and J genes are TRBV10-3 and TRBJ2-2; D gene ambiguous. Germline CDR1 and CDR2: ENHRY and SYGVKD. There are 11 residues in the CDR3. V was clipped by 7 bases and J by 5 bases, with 5 bases between them. CDR3 sequence reads: CAITETGELFF. CDR3 DNA: TGTGCCATCACAGAAACCGGGGAGCTGTTTTTT.

This rearrangement joins TRBV10-1 to TRBJ2-3, with D perhaps TRBD1 (5 bases). The CDR3 consists of 18 residues. Trimming pared 3 bases from V and 2 bases from J, leaving 21 bases between. Germline V CDR1 and CDR2: WNHNN, SYGVQD (reference sequence). CDR3 sequence reads: CASSDYGAGGTLTDTQYF. CDR3 nucleotide sequence: TGCGCCAGCAGTGATTATGGGGCAGGCGGTACCCTCACAGATACGCAGTATTTT.

This sequence joins TRBV7-3 and TRBJ2-4; 10 bases agree with TRBD1. The V and J ends lost 3 bases and 2 bases, in that order; junction bases with no gene match: 10. Germline V CDR1 and CDR2: SGHTA, FQGTGA. The CDR3 spans 18 residues. This CDR3 reads CASSLTGTGVGPKNIQYF. DNA for the CDR3: TGTGCCAGCAGCTTGACCGGGACAGGGGTTGGGCCCAAAAACATTCAGTACTTC.

The rearrangement uses TRBV6-5 and TRBJ1-2; TRBD1 matches 9 bases. Per germline, CDR1 MNHEY and CDR2 SVGAGI. V dropped 2 bases and J dropped 4; count of bases not matched to a gene: 5. This CDR3 spans 15 amino acids. The CDR3 nucleotides read TGTGCCAGCAGTTACCTTCCGACAGGGGGCTATGGCTACACCTTC. Its protein is CASSYLPTGGYGYTF.

The chain is built from TRBV5-4 and TRBJ2-3, with 13 nucleotides matching TRBD2. The V gene end was trimmed by 4 bases and the J gene end by 3 bases; junction bases not matched to a gene: 5. The germline V gene has CDR1 SGHNT and CDR2 YYREEE (reference sequence). CDR3 length: 16 residues. The CDR3 loop is CASSRRTSGSTDTQYF. The CDR3 nucleotides are TGTGCCAGCAGCCGGAGGACTAGCGGGAGTACAGATACGCAGTATTTT.

This clone was seen just once. V and J are TRBV7-2 and TRBJ1-6; the match to TRBD1 covers 7 bases. This CDR3 has 14 amino acids. Germline V gene sequence: CDR1 SGHTA, CDR2 FQGNSA. J was trimmed by 7 bases and V by 5 bases; bases with no gene match: 5. The CDR3 DNA reads TGTGCCAGCAGCCCGACAGGGTTCAATTCACCCCTCCACTTT. Translation: CASSPTGFNSPLHF.

The J gene is TRBJ2-3, the V gene TRBV5-6, with TRBD2 as a possible D gene (6 bases). Trimming pared 4 bases from V and 0 bases from J, leaving 15 bases between. CDR1 and CDR2 from the germline V gene are SGHDT and YYEEEE. The CDR3 runs 16 residues. CDR3: CASSRLSGTSTDTQYF. The CDR3 nucleotides read TGTGCCAGCAGCCGGCTGTCGGGGACTAGCACAGATACGCAGTATTTT.

CDR3 amino acids: CAIRDTGRDYGYTF. CDR3 DNA: TGTGCCATCAGAGATACAGGGAGAGATTATGGCTACACCTTC. The rearrangement links TRBV10-3 to TRBJ1-2, with D possibly being TRBD1 (6 bases). Germline-derived CDR1 and CDR2 are ENHRY and SYGVKD. Trimming stripped 6 bases from V and 5 bases from J, with 16 bases between. The CDR3 contains 14 residues.

The chain links TRBV7-9 to TRBJ2-7, with D possibly matching TRBD1 (5 bases). V was trimmed by 2 bases and J by 0 bases, leaving 17 bases between them. Looked up from germline, CDR1 is SEHNR and CDR2 is FQNEAQ (reference sequence). This CDR3 comprises 17 residues. The CDR3 DNA is TGTGCCAGCAGCTTATTATCTTACAGGCGGAGCTCCTACGAGCAGTACTTC. This codes for CASSLLSYRRSSYEQYF.

The chain links TRBV28 to TRBJ2-3, with 7 bases matching TRBD1. The J segment lost 1 base and the V segment lost 10 bases, leaving 11 bases of the junction unmatched. The length of the CDR3 is 15 residues. The germline gives CDR1 MDHEN, CDR2 SYDVKM. DNA for the CDR3: TGTGCCACTAAATTGGGCGACAGGGGCACAGATACGCAGTATTTT. This translates into CATKLGDRGTDTQYF.

The chain links TRBV7-3 to TRBJ1-1; D not resolved. This CDR3 has 17 residues. Germline V gene sequence: CDR1 SGHTA, CDR2 FQGTGA. Trimming took off 6 bases at V and 1 base at J, with 21 bases between the two ends. CDR3 coding DNA: TGTGCCAGCAGACCTTTTCGTGATGGCAGGTCGAACACTGAAGCTTTCTTT. Translating gives CASRPFRDGRSNTEAFF.

The rearrangement joins TRBV14 to TRBJ1-6; the D is unclear. Germline V gene lookup returns CDR1 SGHDN and CDR2 FVKESK. This CDR3 is built from 15 residues. V lost 0 bases and J lost 7, with 10 bases in between. The CDR3 sequence: CASSQDRAANSPLHF. Here the CDR3 DNA reads TGTGCCAGCAGCCAAGATCGGGCAGCGAATTCACCCCTCCACTTT.

V usage is TRBV7-9 and J usage is TRBJ1-1, with D uncertain. Germline values: CDR1 SEHNR, CDR2 FQNEAQ (reference sequence). The length of the CDR3 is 14 residues. V gave up 1 base and J gave up 0 bases, with 6 bases separating them. The CDR3 DNA follows: TGTGCCAGCAGCTTAGTCACGCTGAACACTGAAGCTTTCTTT. It encodes CASSLVTLNTEAFF.

This rearrangement joins TRBV6-6 to TRBJ2-7; D is ambiguous. The CDR3 is 15 residues long. Trimming removed 2 bases at V and 4 bases at J, with 15 bases between. CDR1 is MNHNY, CDR2 SVGAGI, per germline (reference sequence). The CDR3 sequence: CASSYEVIPRYEQYF. The CDR3 DNA reads as TGTGCCAGCAGTTACGAGGTCATCCCTCGATACGAGCAGTACTTC.

This clone was seen only once. A much more abundant neighbour one base away suggests this may be a read error. Other DNA sequences within the sample encode an identical CDR3. The CDR3 region is CASSLGQGNYGYTF. DNA of the CDR3: TGTGCCAGCAGCTTGGGACAGGGAAACTATGGCTACACCTTC. The V call is TRBV5-5, the J call TRBJ1-2; 7 bases fit TRBD1. Per the germline V gene, CDR1 is SGHKS and CDR2 is YYEKEE (reference sequence). V shed 0 bases and J 2 bases; nucleotides not matched to a gene: 1. This CDR3 is 14 amino acids long.

This chain links TRBV29-1 with TRBJ2-3; 15 positions agree with TRBD2. Germline CDR1 is SQVTM and CDR2 is ANQGSEA. The CDR3 is 16 residues long. J gave up 6 bases and V 3 bases, and 7 bases lay outside the gene matches. DNA for the CDR3: TGCAGCGTTGAGGGACTAGCGGGGGGCGGAATGGATACGCAGTATTTT. It yields the protein CSVEGLAGGGMDTQYF.

The chain joins TRBV6-5 to TRBJ2-3; 10 bases agree with TRBD2. After removal of 4 bases from V and 5 bases from J, the junction contained 6 bases not matched to a gene. CDR1 and CDR2 from the germline V gene are MNHEY and SVGAGI. This CDR3 spans 15 amino acids. This CDR3 is CASSWTSGYRDTQYF. Written as DNA, the CDR3 is TGTGCCAGCAGTTGGACTAGCGGTTACCGAGATACGCAGTATTTT.

The genes are TRBV10-1 and TRBJ2-1, with 7 bases identical to TRBD1. The CDR3 has 17 amino acids. Germline lookup yields CDR1 WNHNN and CDR2 SYGVQD (reference sequence). V was pared by 5 bases and J by 0 bases, with 10 bases of the junction left unmatched. The CDR3 here is CASSPRQGLGSYNEQFF. The CDR3 DNA sequence: TGCGCCAGCAGTCCGAGACAGGGATTGGGCTCCTACAATGAGCAGTTCTTC.

This chain links TRBV5-1 with TRBJ2-2; D gene ambiguous. V lost 0 bases and J 4 bases, leaving 10 bases between the germline ends. This CDR3 spans 15 amino acids. The germline CDR1 and CDR2 sequences are SGHRS and YFSETQ. The DNA of the CDR3 is TGCGCCAGCAGCTTGGATGTCCCATCCACCGGGGAGCTGTTTTTT. It encodes CASSLDVPSTGELFF.

This clone was seen a single time. V and J are TRBV4-1 and TRBJ1-2; weak D call: TRBD1 (6 bases). The germline CDR1 and CDR2 sequences are MGHRA and YSYEKL. The length of the CDR3 is 15 residues. The V and J ends lost 4 bases and 8 bases respectively, with 20 bases between them. CDR3 region: CASSRIPRDNQGYTF. CDR3 DNA: TGCGCCAGCAGCCGCATTCCGCGGGACAATCAAGGCTACACCTTC.

This chain uses TRBV28 with TRBJ2-3; D is perhaps TRBD1 (5 bases). The CDR3 consists of 13 residues. Germline assignment: CDR1 MDHEN and CDR2 SYDVKM. Written as DNA, the CDR3 is TGTGCTATCACCTCAGGGAGCACAGATACGCAGTATTTT. Amino acids: CAITSGSTDTQYF.

V gene TRBV5-5 combines with J gene TRBJ2-7; 8 positions agree with TRBD1. The V segment lost 5 bases and the J segment 2 bases; nucleotides outside the gene matches: 9. Per the germline V gene, CDR1 is SGHKS and CDR2 is YYEKEE (reference sequence). The CDR3 is 15 amino acids. CDR3: CASRYNDRGAYEQYF. CDR3 DNA sequence: TGTGCCAGCAGGTATAATGACAGGGGCGCCTACGAGCAGTACTTC.

This clone has a single count. The chain is built from TRBV6-5 and TRBJ2-5, with 8 bases lining up with TRBD2. With 3 bases clipped from V and 4 bases from J, the junction kept 7 bases outside the gene matches. The germline CDR1 and CDR2 sequences are MNHEY and SVGAGI. The CDR3 is made up of 15 amino acids. DNA of the CDR3: TGTGCCAGCAGTTATAGCGGCCTAGCGGGAGAGACCCAGTACTTC. Its translation is CASSYSGLAGETQYF.

This clone was seen repeatedly, ten times or more. The rearrangement links TRBV9 to TRBJ1-5, with TRBD1 as a possible D gene (6 bases). Trimming shortened V by 7 bases and J by 7 bases, and 15 bases separated the two germline ends. This CDR3 spans 13 amino acids. Germline-derived CDR1 and CDR2 are SGDLS and YYNGEE. The CDR3 loop reads CASGRDMGQPQHF. Here the CDR3 DNA reads TGTGCCAGCGGTCGGGACATGGGACAGCCCCAGCATTTT. The whole variable domain, filled in from reference TRBV9 and TRBJ1-5, reads DSGVTQTPKHLITATGQRVTLRCSPRSGDLSVYWYQQSLDQGLQFLIQYYNGEERAKGNILERFSAQQFPDLHSELNLSSLELGDSALYFCASGRDMGQPQHFGDGTRLSIL.

As concerns this clone: Since a much larger clone is just one base distant, this may be a read error. Other DNA sequences in this specimen translate into the identical CDR3. This chain connects TRBV5-6 to TRBJ2-7; 10 nucleotides match TRBD2. Germline lookup yields CDR1 SGHDT and CDR2 YYEEEE. The CDR3 spans 16 residues. CDR3 residues: CASSYLGLADSYEQYF. CDR3 DNA sequence: TGTGCCAGCAGCTACCTCGGACTAGCGGACTCCTACGAACAGTACTTC.